This T cell receptor (beta chain) was sequenced during a study of persistence of HIV-infected CD4 T cells. Stimulation used 8.5 to 10 ug/mL lysate from CMV-infected fibroblasts. CD40L/CD69 double-negative CD45RO-high memory CD4+ T cells were collected. A word on this clone: Its cognate antigen is unknown.

Sequencing used immunoSEQ version 4 in survey mode. The table came from immunoSEQ multiplex PCR; TCRdb's copy has only in-frame clones and leaves some out. The sample records some 48,000 clones, around 72% being singletons. CDR1 and CDR2 from the germline V gene are SNHLY and FYNNEI. V was shortened by 3 bases and J by 4 bases, with 4 bases between the two germline ends. The CDR3 has 12 amino acids. The source was CD4+ T cells sorted from PBMCs after approximately 19-hour stimulation, collected from a patient who received antiretroviral therapy. The chain joins TRBV2 to TRBJ1-3; D remains ambiguous. The receptor comes from an adult man with HIV who was CMV-seropositive. The CDR3 loop reads CASSDIGNTIYF. The CDR3 bases are TGTGCCAGCAGTGATATAGGAAACACCATATATTTT.